This TCR beta chain is from a study of T cells in Graves' hyperthyroidism and ophthalmopathy. Study-level information: Peripheral blood was collected at initial diagnosis, before any treatment. Notes on the study in general: The model forecast ophthalmopathy, anticipating it by a median roughly 6.3 months before onset.

Patients aged 18 to 65 had newly diagnosed hyperthyroidism that had lasted under 2 months. It was uncontrolled infection, other autoimmune disease, pregnancy or lactation that excluded patients. Researchers amplified the TCR beta CDR3 regions from RNA transcripts. HTBI primers were employed in a first-round RT-PCR of the TCR CDR3. One entry per CDR3 protein, called by TCRdb with MiXCR from the multiplex PCR reads. The sample comprises some 300,000 distinct CDR3 sequences, over 15% of which are singletons, and roughly 33% rests with the top ten. This clonotype was detected many times. Its matching antigen is unknown. Trimming shortened V by 7 bases and J by 2 bases, and 21 bases separated the two germline ends. CDR3 length equals 16 residues.

The rearrangement uses TRBV12-3 or TRBV12-4 and TRBJ2-7; a possible D gene is TRBD1 (7 bases). The sequencing input was blood. The receptor was isolated from a man younger than 45 with Graves' hyperthyroidism. CDR3 in DNA: TGTGCCAGCACCCACGCGGGACGCAGGGGGGCCTACGAGCAGTACTTC. Its translation is CASTHAGRRGAYEQYF.